Sequencing of this TCR beta chain was carried out in a study of CD8+ T cells in alopecia areata (dated by TCRdb to about 2018). Turning to the overall study: The treated patients took part in an open-label pilot trial in which moderate-to-severe alopecia areata was treated with oral tofacitinib at 5 to 10 mg twice daily. Tofacitinib was given for 6 to 18 months, followed by 6 months of follow-up off drug to assess delayed response and recurrence. For the treated patients, the SALT score, which quantifies what percentage of scalp surface area is affected, served as the measure of disease severity. The study used high-throughput TCRbeta sequencing to examine T cell clonal expansion in alopecia areata, in both the C3H/HeJ mouse model and human patients. On the human side, TCRbeta sequencing was run on scalp tissue and on sorted CD4+ and CD8+ peripheral blood T cells from healthy controls and from alopecia areata patients with either patchy or totalis/universalis disease. Biopsies were taken from tofacitinib-treated patients at baseline and at 4 and 24 weeks of treatment, and a later scalp biopsy was taken in several of the tofacitinib-treated patients. Scalp clonality was compared across normal scalp (n=4), patchy alopecia areata scalp (n=8), and alopecia totalis/universalis scalp (n=8). RNA was extracted with the PAXgene miRNA kit for fixed scalp, the miRNeasy kit for PBMCs, and the RNeasy kit for mouse skin. Amplification of TCRbeta CDR3 regions was done by immunoSEQ multiplex PCR using 35 Vbeta forward primers and 13 Jbeta reverse primers. Results the study describes overall, beyond this receptor: Resident alphabeta T cells in normal human skin are also sequenced, complicating scalp TCR repertoire analysis, unlike mouse skin dominated by gammadelta T cells. Because the treated cohort was small and had just a single nonresponder, larger studies are needed to establish links between baseline CD8+ expansion and response. Higher clonality and more expanded CD8+ clones were observed in lesional scalp than in normal scalp, particularly in alopecia totalis/universalis, a finding suggestive of antigenic drive. Scalp clonality and the number of expanded CD8+ clones among the top 100 scalp clones were significantly decreased by tofacitinib. During tofacitinib treatment, many expanded lesional clones remained in scalp and blood, and this persistence may partly explain relapse after treatment is stopped. Shared TCR sequences between patients were less evident than in mice, which may be partly attributable to HLA diversity in the patient population.

V trim: 3 bases; J trim: 5 bases; unmatched bases: 7. Reading from cysteine to phenylalanine, the CDR3 counts 17 amino acids. CDR3 DNA is the only sequence kept; it has 51 bases, read in frame from the first base. Reading the germline V gene gives CDR1 SGDLS and CDR2 YYNGEE. Library prep was done by the immunoSEQ multiplex PCR assay. RNA was extracted from all samples and reverse transcribed into cDNA as template for TCR sequencing. SuperScript III was used for first-strand cDNA synthesis, primed with a 2:1 mix of oligo-dT and random hexamers. A synthetic immune receptor repertoire was used to assess amplification bias, and residual bias was removed computationally. On the authors' methods: Raw reads were preprocessed for error removal, and CDR3 was defined according to IMGT conventions as running from the conserved cysteine to phenylalanine. Clonality was calculated as 1 minus Shannon entropy normalized by log2 of the number of productive unique TCRs. Scalp TCRbeta sequences were cross-referenced with sorted blood CD4 and CD8 repertoires so that the CD4 or CD8 identity of scalp clones could be inferred. Drawn from immuneACCESS, this table holds only the in-frame rearrangements with V and J called that TCRdb kept. Clones are partly lost; checked studies trace under half to an unresolved V gene and leave the rest unexplained. The V and J calls and clone size come from that table; D and trimming were worked out from the DNA. Across this sample there are over 150,000 clones, with more than 45% seen only once. The ten largest account for about 5.5% of the sample.

The sample's time point label, in plain terms: roughly 24 weeks on oral tofacitinib. The treatment or condition label, read with the paper, signifies: oral pan-JAK inhibitor, 5-10 mg twice daily. Peripheral blood and lesional scalp punch biopsies were obtained from patients with alopecia areata. PBMCs were isolated by density centrifugation and stained for CD3, CD4 and CD8, after which CD4+ and CD8+ T cells were sorted on a FACSAria. For this clone: Its antigen is not yet known. There are no base qualities to consult, and no much larger clone falls within one base.

Recombination connected TRBV9 to TRBJ2-1; 14 central bases correspond to TRBD2. The receptor was isolated from a human donor with alopecia areata. This sample comprised CD4+ T cells sorted from blood, obtained at week 24, from a patient treated with tofacitinib. The CDR3 corresponds to CASSGGTSGSFDNEQFF. The DNA sequence is given as TGTGCCAGCAGCGGAGGGACTAGCGGGAGTTTCGACAATGAGCAGTTCTTC.